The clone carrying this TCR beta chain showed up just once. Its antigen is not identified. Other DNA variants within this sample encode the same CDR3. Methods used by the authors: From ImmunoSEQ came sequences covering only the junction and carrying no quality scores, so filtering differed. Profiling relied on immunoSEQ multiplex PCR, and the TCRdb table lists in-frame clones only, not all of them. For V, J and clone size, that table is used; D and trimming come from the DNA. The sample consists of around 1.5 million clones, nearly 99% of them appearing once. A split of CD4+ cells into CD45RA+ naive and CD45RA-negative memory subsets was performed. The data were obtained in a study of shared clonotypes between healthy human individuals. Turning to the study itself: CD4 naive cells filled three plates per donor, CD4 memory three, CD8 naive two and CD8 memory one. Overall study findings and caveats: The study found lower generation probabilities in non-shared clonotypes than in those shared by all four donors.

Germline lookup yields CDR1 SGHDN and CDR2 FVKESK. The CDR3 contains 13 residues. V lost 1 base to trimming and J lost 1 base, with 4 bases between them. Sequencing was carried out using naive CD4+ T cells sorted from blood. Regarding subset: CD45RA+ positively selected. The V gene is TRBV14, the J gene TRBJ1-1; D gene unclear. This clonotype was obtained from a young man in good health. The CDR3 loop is CASSQGGNTEAFF. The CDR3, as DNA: TGTGCCAGCAGCCAAGGGGGGAACACTGAAGCTTTCTTT.